The clone carrying this TCR beta chain turned up a few times. Its antigen is currently unknown. TCRdb keeps only in-frame clones here, not all; method: immunoSEQ multiplex PCR. The repertoire holds over 150,000 clones, with approximately 86% as singletons. CDR1 and CDR2 (germline): SGHNT, YYREEE (reference sequence). This CDR3 has 11 residues. V dropped 9 bases and J dropped 6 bases, with 10 bases sitting between them. This sample stems from a study of cytomegalovirus exposure and HLA in healthy donors. Study observations and caveats: A few chains linked to CMV were shown in vitro to be specific for CMV antigens. Researchers catalogued about 160 TCR beta chains as cytomegalovirus-associated.

Sequencing used PBMCs. This clonotype was sampled from a human donor in good health. The chain employs TRBV5-4 and TRBJ2-1, with D possibly TRBD1 on 5 matching bases. The CDR3 DNA reads TGTGCCACCGACAGTCGCAATGAGCAGTTCTTC. Translation: CATDSRNEQFF.